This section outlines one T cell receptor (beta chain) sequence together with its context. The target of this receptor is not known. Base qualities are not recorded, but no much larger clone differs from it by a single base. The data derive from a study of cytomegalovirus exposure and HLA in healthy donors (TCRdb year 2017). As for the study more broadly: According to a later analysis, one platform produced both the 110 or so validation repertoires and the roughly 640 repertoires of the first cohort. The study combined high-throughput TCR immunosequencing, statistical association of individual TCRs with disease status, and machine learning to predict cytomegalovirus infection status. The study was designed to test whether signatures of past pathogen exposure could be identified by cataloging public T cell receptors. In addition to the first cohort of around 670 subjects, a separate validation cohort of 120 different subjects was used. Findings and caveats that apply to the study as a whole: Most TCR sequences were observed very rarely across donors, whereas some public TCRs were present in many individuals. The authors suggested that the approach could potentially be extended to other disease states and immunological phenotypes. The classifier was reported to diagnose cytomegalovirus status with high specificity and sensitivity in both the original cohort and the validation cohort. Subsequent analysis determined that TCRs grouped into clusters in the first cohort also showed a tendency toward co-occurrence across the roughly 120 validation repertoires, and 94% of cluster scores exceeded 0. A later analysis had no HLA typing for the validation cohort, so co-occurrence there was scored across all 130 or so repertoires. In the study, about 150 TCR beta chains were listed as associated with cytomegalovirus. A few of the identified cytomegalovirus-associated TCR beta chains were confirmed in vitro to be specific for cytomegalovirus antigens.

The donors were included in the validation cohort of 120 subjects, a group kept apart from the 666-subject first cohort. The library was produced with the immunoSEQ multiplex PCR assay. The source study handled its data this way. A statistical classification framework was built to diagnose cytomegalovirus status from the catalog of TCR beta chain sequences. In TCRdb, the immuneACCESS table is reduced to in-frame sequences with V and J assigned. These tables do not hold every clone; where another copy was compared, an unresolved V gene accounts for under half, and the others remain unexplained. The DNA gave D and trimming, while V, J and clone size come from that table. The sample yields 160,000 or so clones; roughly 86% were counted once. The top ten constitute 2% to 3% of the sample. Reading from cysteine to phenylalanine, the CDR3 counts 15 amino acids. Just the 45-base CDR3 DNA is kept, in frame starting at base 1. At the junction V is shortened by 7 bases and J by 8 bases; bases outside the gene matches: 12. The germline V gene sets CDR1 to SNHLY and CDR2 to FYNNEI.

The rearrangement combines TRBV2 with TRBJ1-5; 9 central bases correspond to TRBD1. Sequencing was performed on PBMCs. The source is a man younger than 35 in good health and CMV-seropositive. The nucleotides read TGTGCCAGCAATTGGGGACAGGGTGCGTGGGAGCCCCAGCATTTT. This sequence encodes CASNWGQGAWEPQHF.